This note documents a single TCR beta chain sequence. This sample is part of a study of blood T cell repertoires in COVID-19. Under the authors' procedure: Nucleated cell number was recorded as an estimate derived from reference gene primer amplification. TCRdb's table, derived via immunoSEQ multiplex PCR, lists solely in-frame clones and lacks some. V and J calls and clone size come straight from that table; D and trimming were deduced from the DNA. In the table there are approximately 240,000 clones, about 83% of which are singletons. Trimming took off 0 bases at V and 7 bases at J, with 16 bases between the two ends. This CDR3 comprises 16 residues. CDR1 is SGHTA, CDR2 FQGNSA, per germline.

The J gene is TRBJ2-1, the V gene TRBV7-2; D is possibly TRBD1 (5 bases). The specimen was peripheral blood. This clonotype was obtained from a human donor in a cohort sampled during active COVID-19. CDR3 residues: CASSLAGALYGNEQFF. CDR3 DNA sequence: TGTGCCAGCAGCTTAGCTGGGGCCCTATATGGAAATGAGCAGTTCTTC.